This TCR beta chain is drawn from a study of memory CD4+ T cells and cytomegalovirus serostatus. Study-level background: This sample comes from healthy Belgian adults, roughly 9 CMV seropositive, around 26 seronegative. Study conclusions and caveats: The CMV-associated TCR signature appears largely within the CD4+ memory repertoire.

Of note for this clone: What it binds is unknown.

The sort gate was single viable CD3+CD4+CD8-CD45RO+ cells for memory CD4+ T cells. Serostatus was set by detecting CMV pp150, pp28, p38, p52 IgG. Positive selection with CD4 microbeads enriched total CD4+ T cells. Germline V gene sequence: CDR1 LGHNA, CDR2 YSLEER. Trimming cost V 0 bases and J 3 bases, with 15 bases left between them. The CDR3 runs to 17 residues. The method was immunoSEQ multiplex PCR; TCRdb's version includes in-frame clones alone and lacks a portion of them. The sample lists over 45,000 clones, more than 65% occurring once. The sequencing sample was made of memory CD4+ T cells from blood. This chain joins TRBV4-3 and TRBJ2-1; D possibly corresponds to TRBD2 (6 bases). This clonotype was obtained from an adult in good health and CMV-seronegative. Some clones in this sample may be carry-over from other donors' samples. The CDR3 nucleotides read TGCGCCAGCAGCCAAGATTTCGGAGGGCCCCTCTACAATGAGCAGTTCTTC. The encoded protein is CASSQDFGGPLYNEQFF.